A selection of T cell receptor beta chains follows, all from one sample in a study of blood T cell repertoires in COVID-19. The data were produced by immunoSEQ multiplex PCR, yet TCRdb's version contains in-frame clones alone and is incomplete. This table holds about 430,000 clones, 88% found once. Material for sequencing was PBMCs or T cells enriched from blood (not recorded which). The receptors here all came from a woman younger than 35 who had been exposed to COVID-19. CDR3s include the opening cysteine and the closing phenylalanine or tryptophan. A D gene is named only where the DNA matches it firmly. A row's size may be missing; if present it is once, few, many or a size class.

D	V	size	J	CDR3	DNA
NA	TRBV19	NA	TRBJ2-1	CASSIDLSSYNEQFF	TGTGCCAGTAGTATAGATCTGAGCTCCTACAATGAGCAGTTCTTC
TRBD1	TRBV10-3	NA	TRBJ2-3	CASRDRRVGGQYF	TGTGCCAGCCGGGACAGAAGAGTAGGGGGGCAGTATTTT
TRBD2	TRBV27	NA	TRBJ2-1	CASTPGGSSYNEQFF	TGTGCCAGCACCCCAGGCGGGAGCTCCTACAATGAGCAGTTCTTC
TRBD2	TRBV25-1	NA	TRBJ2-1	CASSVDFGLAGVNEQFF	TGTGCCAGCAGTGTAGACTTTGGGCTAGCGGGAGTCAATGAGCAGTTCTTC
NA	TRBV6-1	NA	TRBJ1-4	CASSEGPGLLYEKLFF	TGTGCCAGCAGTGAAGGTCCAGGGTTGTTGTATGAAAAACTGTTTTTT
TRBD1	TRBV18	once	TRBJ1-2	CASSPYGTGPYGYTF	TGTGCCAGCTCACCATACGGGACAGGACCCTATGGCTACACCTTC
TRBD1	TRBV6-5	NA	TRBJ1-2	CASSETGWHYGYTF	TGTGCCAGCAGCGAGACAGGGTGGCACTATGGCTACACCTTC
NA	TRBV29-1	NA	TRBJ2-7	CSAQGNSYEQYF	TGCAGCGCACAGGGAAACTCCTACGAGCAGTACTTC
TRBD2	TRBV6-5	NA	TRBJ2-3	CASILAGGRGDTQYF	TGTGCCAGCATTTTAGCGGGGGGGCGGGGAGATACGCAGTATTTT
NA	TRBV6-5	NA	TRBJ2-5	CASSYDGAEKTQYF	TGTGCCAGCAGTTACGACGGAGCCGAAAAGACCCAGTACTTC